Below are 11 T cell receptor beta chains sequenced from a single sample in a study of T cells after posttransplantation cyclophosphamide. Measured with immunoSEQ multiplex PCR; TCRdb has only the in-frame clones, and not every one. This sample has some 66,000 clones, with approximately 92% found just once. The specimen was PBMCs. These receptors were taken from a woman aged 25 to 39 in good health and a related stem cell transplant donor.

The chain couples TRBV6-5 to TRBJ2-7, with D perhaps assigned TRBD1 or TRBD2 (6 bases each). The CDR3 contains 15 residues. V dropped 5 bases and J dropped 2 bases, with 16 bases sitting between them. Germline lookup yields CDR1 MNHEY and CDR2 SVGAGI. The CDR3 nucleotides read TGTGCCAGCAGTCAGGTCCGGGGGCTTCCCTACGAGCAGTACTTC. Translation: CASSQVRGLPYEQYF.

V is TRBV9 and J is TRBJ2-5; TRBD1 agrees at 8 bases. Germline-derived CDR1 and CDR2 are SGDLS and YYNGEE. CDR3 size: 15 residues. V was clipped by 3 bases and J by 3 bases; unmatched bases: 7. The CDR3 reads CASSGGGQGKETQYF. CDR3 bases: TGTGCCAGCAGCGGGGGAGGACAGGGTAAAGAGACCCAGTACTTC.

This clone came up once. This chain joins TRBV4-3 and TRBJ2-3; possible D gene TRBD2, 6 bases. The V and J ends lost 4 bases and 5 bases respectively, with 10 bases between them. CDR3 length: 13 amino acids. CDR1 and CDR2 (germline): LGHNA, YSLEER. DNA for the CDR3: TGCGCCAGCAGCCCGGGGGACGGAGATACGCAGTATTTT. It yields the protein CASSPGDGDTQYF.

The gene calls are TRBV27 and TRBJ2-5; no firm D call. TRBJ2-7 explains the end of the DNA better; the J call may be wrong. The CDR3 has 13 residues. The germline V gene has CDR1 MNHEY and CDR2 SMNVEV (reference sequence). This CDR3 reads CASSPPSSYEQYF. DNA of the CDR3: TGTGCCAGCAGTCCCCCCAGCTCCTACGAGCAGTACTTC.

The rearrangement uses TRBV12-5 and TRBJ1-1; TRBD1 might be the D (6 bases). Deletions cut 7 bases from V and 6 bases from J, with 9 bases between. This CDR3 has 11 amino acids. Germline V gene data show CDR1 as LGHNT and CDR2 as FRNRAP. The CDR3 nucleotides are TGTGCTAGTGCGGAGGGGGCTGAAGCTTTCTTT. Translated, it gives CASAEGAEAFF.

For the CDR3, the DNA is TGTGCCAGCAGCTGGAACCGTCCGGAGACCCAATCACCCCTCCACTTT. This codes for CASSWNRPETQSPLHF. J is TRBJ1-6 and V is TRBV2; no clear D gene. CDR3 length: 16 residues. V lost 6 bases, J lost 10 bases, and 22 bases lay in between. Per the germline V gene, CDR1 is SNHLY and CDR2 is FYNNEI.

The chain couples TRBV5-1 to TRBJ2-3; 14 bases map to TRBD2. V shed 3 bases and J 3 bases; nucleotides not matched to a gene: 6. This CDR3 is built from 17 residues. The germline V gene has CDR1 SGHRS and CDR2 YFSETQ. The CDR3 bases are TGCGCCAGCAGCTGGACGACTAGCGGGGGGGGGACAGATACGCAGTATTTT. Its protein is CASSWTTSGGGTDTQYF.

This chain joins TRBV11-3 and TRBJ2-2; D is undetermined. Germline CDR1 is SGHNT and CDR2 is YENEEA. CDR3 length equals 12 residues. V was clipped by 4 bases and J by 3 bases, with 3 bases between them. CDR3 in amino acids: CASSSHTGELFF. CDR3 DNA: TGTGCCAGCAGCTCCCACACCGGGGAGCTGTTTTTT.

The chain joins TRBV27 to TRBJ2-7; D gene uncertain. The CDR3 is 12 amino acids. With 3 bases removed from V and 3 bases from J, the gap between germline ends came to 6 bases. Germline V gives CDR1 MNHEY, CDR2 SMNVEV (reference sequence). The DNA of the CDR3 is TGTGCCAGCAGTTTCTTCGGCTACGAGCAGTACTTC. This sequence encodes CASSFFGYEQYF.

This chain connects TRBV19 to TRBJ1-3, with a weak D call TRBD1 (6 bases). There are 14 residues in the CDR3. The germline gives CDR1 LNHDA, CDR2 SQIVND (reference sequence). The ends were cut back, 6 bases at V and 2 bases at J, with 11 bases in the middle. The CDR3, as DNA: TGTGCCAGTAGCGGCAACAGGGCTGGAAACACCATATATTTT. Amino acids: CASSGNRAGNTIYF.

The chain is built from TRBV11-2 and TRBJ2-4; D might be TRBD1 or TRBD2, each matching 5 bases. This CDR3 spans 18 amino acids. V was shortened by 1 base and J by 1 base, with 17 bases between the two germline ends. Germline lookup yields CDR1 SGHAT and CDR2 FQNNGV. The CDR3 sequence is CASSLGYPVEGAKNIQYF. The CDR3 DNA reads TGTGCCAGCAGCTTAGGGTATCCCGTCGAGGGGGCCAAAAACATTCAGTACTTC.